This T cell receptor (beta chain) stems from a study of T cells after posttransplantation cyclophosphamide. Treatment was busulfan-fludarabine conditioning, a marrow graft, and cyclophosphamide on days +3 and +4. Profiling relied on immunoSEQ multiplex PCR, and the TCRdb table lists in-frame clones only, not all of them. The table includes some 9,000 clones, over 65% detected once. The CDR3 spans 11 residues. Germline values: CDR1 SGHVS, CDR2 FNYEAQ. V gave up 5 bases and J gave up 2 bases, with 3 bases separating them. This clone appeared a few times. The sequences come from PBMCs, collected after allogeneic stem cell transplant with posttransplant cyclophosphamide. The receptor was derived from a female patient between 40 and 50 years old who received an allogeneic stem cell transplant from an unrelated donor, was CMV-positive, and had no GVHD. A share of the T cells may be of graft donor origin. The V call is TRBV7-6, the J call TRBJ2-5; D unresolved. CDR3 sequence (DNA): TGTGCCAGCAGCCCTCAAGAGACCCAGTACTTC. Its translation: CASSPQETQYF. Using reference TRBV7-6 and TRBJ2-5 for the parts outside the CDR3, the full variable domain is GAGVSQSPRYKVTKRGQDVALRCDPISGHVSLYWYRQALGQGPEFLTYFNYEAQQDKSGLPNDRFSAERPEGSISTLTIQRTEQRDSAMYRCASSPQETQYFGPGTRLLVL.